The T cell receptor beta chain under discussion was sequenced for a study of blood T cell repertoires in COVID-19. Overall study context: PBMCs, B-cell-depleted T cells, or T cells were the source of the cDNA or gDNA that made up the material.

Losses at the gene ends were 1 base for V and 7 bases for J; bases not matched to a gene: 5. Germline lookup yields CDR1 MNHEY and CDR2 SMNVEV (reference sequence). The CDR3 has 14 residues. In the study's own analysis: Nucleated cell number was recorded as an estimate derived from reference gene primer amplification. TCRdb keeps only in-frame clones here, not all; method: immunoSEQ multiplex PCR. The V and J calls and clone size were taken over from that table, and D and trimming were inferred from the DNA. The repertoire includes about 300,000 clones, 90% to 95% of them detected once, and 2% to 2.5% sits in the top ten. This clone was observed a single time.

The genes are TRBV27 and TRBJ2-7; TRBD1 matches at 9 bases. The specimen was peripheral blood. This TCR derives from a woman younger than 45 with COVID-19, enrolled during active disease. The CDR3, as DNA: TGTGCCAGCAGTTTATGGGGACAGGGCGGGGAGCAGTACTTC. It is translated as CASSLWGQGGEQYF.